These 31 T cell receptor beta chains were all obtained from the same sample, sequenced in a study of blood T cell repertoires in COVID-19. Produced via immunoSEQ multiplex PCR; TCRdb's table is partial and in-frame only. This table has 240,000 or so clones, about 80% appearing once. The sequenced sample was peripheral blood. Receptors originate from a woman older than 75 with acute or convalescent COVID-19.

This chain uses TRBV7-2 with TRBJ2-5; 8 bases agree with TRBD2. Germline lookup yields CDR1 SGHTA and CDR2 FQGNSA. The CDR3 is 21 residues long. The junction had 20 bases not matched to a gene; V was cut back by 0 bases and J by 2 bases. The CDR3 region has the DNA TGTGCCAGCAGCTTAGCCCCCCTCGGGGGGGGCCAACCTACCATACAAGAGACCCAGTACTTC. Its protein product is CASSLAPLGGGQPTIQETQYF.

This clone was counted a few times. The rearrangement joins TRBV3-1 (or the pseudogene TRBV3-2) to TRBJ1-3, with TRBD1 as a possible D gene (6 bases). Germline lookup yields CDR1 LGHDT and CDR2 YNNKEL (reference sequence). There are 12 residues in the CDR3. V was shortened by 4 bases and J by 8 bases, with 9 bases between the two germline ends. This chain's CDR3 is CASSLRGDTIYF. CDR3 bases: TGTGCCAGCAGCCTCAGGGGAGACACCATATATTTT.

V usage is TRBV5-1 and J usage is TRBJ1-1; D might be TRBD1 (5 bases). The CDR3 is 14 amino acids. The V gene lost 0 bases and the J gene lost 4 bases, with 10 bases spanning the gap. Germline V lookup: CDR1 SGHRS, CDR2 YFSETQ. The CDR3: CASSLGQLGTEAFF. CDR3 in DNA: TGCGCCAGCAGCTTGGGACAGCTGGGCACTGAAGCTTTCTTT.

J is TRBJ2-2 and V is TRBV6-5; 8 bases match TRBD1. Trimming took 9 bases from V and 4 from J; bases not matched to a gene: 4. Germline values: CDR1 MNHEY, CDR2 SVGAGI. The CDR3 runs 13 residues. The CDR3 spells CASRDRTTGELFF. In DNA form, the CDR3 reads TGTGCCAGTCGGGACAGGACCACCGGGGAGCTGTTTTTT.

This clone turned up a few times. This chain links TRBV28 with TRBJ2-7; no clear D. CDR3 size: 13 residues. Germline CDR1 MDHEN, CDR2 SYDVKM. With 4 bases removed from V and 4 bases from J, the gap between germline ends came to 11 bases. Here the CDR3 DNA reads TGTGCCAGCAGTTCGCCCCCCGGGTACGAGCAGTACTTC. The encoded protein is CASSSPPGYEQYF.

CDR3 amino acids: CASSRNGRDTEAFF. CDR3 in DNA: TGTGCCAGCAGTCGAAATGGGCGGGACACTGAAGCTTTCTTT. The chain is built from TRBV2 and TRBJ1-1; no firm D call. The CDR3 contains 14 residues. Trimming left V 5 bases short and J 3 bases short, with 13 bases between. Looked up from germline, CDR1 is SNHLY and CDR2 is FYNNEI.

This clone was detected only a few times. The chain is built from TRBV28 and TRBJ1-2; the D gene is possibly TRBD1 (5 bases). Germline V gene data show CDR1 as MDHEN and CDR2 as SYDVKM. The CDR3 runs 11 residues. The CDR3, as DNA: TGTGCTACCGACGGGGGTGGTGGCTACACCTTC. Translated, it gives CATDGGGGYTF.

The chain joins TRBV14 to TRBJ2-3, with D unclear. Germline CDR1 SGHDN, CDR2 FVKESK. The CDR3 runs 13 residues. Deletions cut 4 bases from V and 2 bases from J, with 7 bases between. For the CDR3, the DNA is TGTGCCAGCAGCCTTCGTTTCACAGATACGCAGTATTTT. This codes for CASSLRFTDTQYF.

The V call is TRBV6-6, the J call TRBJ2-6; 7 bases line up with TRBD1. The CDR3 contains 15 residues. Germline V gives CDR1 MNHNY, CDR2 SVGAGI (reference sequence). The J segment lost 0 bases and the V segment lost 6 bases, leaving 2 bases of the junction unmatched. The chain's CDR3 is CASRRQGSGANVLTF. The CDR3 DNA is TGTGCCAGCAGGCGACAGGGCTCTGGGGCCAACGTCCTGACTTTC.

J is TRBJ1-6 and V is TRBV4-2; perhaps TRBD1 as D (6 bases). Between the trimmed V and J ends, which lost 0 bases and 4 bases, there was a span of 7 bases. Germline V lookup: CDR1 LGHNA, CDR2 YNFKEQ. This CDR3 is 15 amino acids long. The CDR3 DNA is TGTGCCAGCAGCCAAGAGGACAGATATAATTCACCCCTCCACTTT. This codes for CASSQEDRYNSPLHF.

The chain is built from TRBV28 and TRBJ2-2, with D unresolved. Per the germline V gene, CDR1 is MDHEN and CDR2 is SYDVKM. With 1 base removed from V and 1 base from J, the gap between germline ends came to 4 bases. The CDR3 extends over 14 amino acids. The CDR3 region is CASSLLQNTGELFF. CDR3 DNA sequence: TGTGCCAGCAGTTTATTACAGAACACCGGGGAGCTGTTTTTT.

This sequence joins TRBV19 and TRBJ2-5; D perhaps matches TRBD1 (5 bases). Trimming cost V 0 bases and J 6 bases, with 11 bases left between them. CDR1 is LNHDA, CDR2 SQIVND, per germline (reference sequence). This CDR3 is built from 14 residues. In DNA, the CDR3 is TGTGCCAGTAGTATAGAAGCAGGGCTAAAGACCCAGTACTTC. It yields the protein CASSIEAGLKTQYF.

This chain uses TRBV19 with TRBJ1-2; 7 positions match TRBD1. The CDR3 has 14 residues. Per the germline V gene, CDR1 is LNHDA and CDR2 is SQIVND (reference sequence). With V trimmed by 5 bases and J by 0 bases, 3 bases remained unmatched. CDR3 coding DNA: TGTGCCAGTAGTCCGACAGGGTCTAACTATGGCTACACCTTC. This sequence encodes CASSPTGSNYGYTF.

The table lists this clone with a count of one. V usage is TRBV19 and J usage is TRBJ1-2; no firm D call. The V gene's germline CDR1 is LNHDA and CDR2 SQIVND (reference sequence). V lost 3 bases, J lost 2 bases, and 13 bases lay in between. This CDR3 comprises 15 residues. The CDR3 nucleotides are TGTGCCAGTAGTATTGAGCTGAGTCCCAACTATGGCTACACCTTC. This sequence encodes CASSIELSPNYGYTF.

The gene calls are TRBV6-5 and TRBJ2-1; 12 bases agree with TRBD2. The trim removed 6 bases at V and 2 bases at J, leaving 2 bases unmatched. The CDR3 length is 15 residues. Looked up from germline, CDR1 is MNHEY and CDR2 is SVGAGI. CDR3 in amino acids: CASSRLAGAYNEQFF. CDR3 DNA sequence: TGTGCCAGCAGCCGACTAGCGGGGGCCTACAATGAGCAGTTCTTC.

The chain carries TRBV19 and TRBJ1-5; 8 bases line up with TRBD1. The CDR3 runs to 16 residues. The V gene's germline CDR1 is LNHDA and CDR2 SQIVND (reference sequence). J lost 2 bases, V lost 5 bases, and 8 bases had no gene match. The CDR3 reads CASSLDRVGGNQPQHF. The DNA of the CDR3 is TGTGCCAGTAGTTTGGACAGGGTCGGAGGCAATCAGCCCCAGCATTTT.

V and J are TRBV9 and TRBJ2-3; tentatively, D is TRBD1 (6 bases). CDR1 is SGDLS, CDR2 YYNGEE, per germline. Trimming took 2 bases from V and 0 from J, leaving 13 bases between them. There are 16 residues in the CDR3. CDR3 sequence reads: CASSVGQNPSTDTQYF. The CDR3 DNA reads TGTGCCAGCAGCGTCGGACAGAACCCTAGCACAGATACGCAGTATTTT.

The chain links TRBV5-1 to TRBJ1-6, with unresolved D. Trimming removed 0 bases from V and 7 bases from J, with 8 bases in between. The CDR3 runs 14 residues. Per the germline V gene, CDR1 is SGHRS and CDR2 is YFSETQ. The CDR3 is CASSLEIQNSPLHF. CDR3 bases: TGCGCCAGCAGCTTGGAAATTCAGAATTCACCCCTCCACTTT.

Written as DNA, the CDR3 is TGTGCCAGCAGCCACGGACAGGGATGGGACAATGAGCAGTTCTTC. Protein: CASSHGQGWDNEQFF. V is TRBV3-1 (or the pseudogene TRBV3-2) and J is TRBJ2-1; 8 bases match TRBD1. Germline V gives CDR1 LGHDT, CDR2 YNNKEL (reference sequence). This CDR3 is 15 amino acids long. V shed 3 bases and J 5 bases; nucleotides not matched to a gene: 6.

The gene calls are TRBV5-6 and TRBJ2-3, with 9 bases lining up with TRBD2. The V segment lost 4 bases and the J segment 4 bases; nucleotides outside the gene matches: 10. Germline V lookup: CDR1 SGHDT, CDR2 YYEEEE. The CDR3 spans 16 residues. CDR3 region: CASSQAGGGKSDTQYF. CDR3 nucleotides: TGTGCCAGCAGCCAGGCGGGGGGGGGCAAGTCAGATACGCAGTATTTT. The complete variable domain, with remaining parts taken from reference TRBV5-6 and TRBJ2-3, reads DAGVTQSPTHLIKTRGQQVTLRCSPKSGHDTVSWYQQALGQGPQFIFQYYEEEERQRGNFPDRFSGHQFPNYSSELNVNALLLGDSALYLCASSQAGGGKSDTQYFGPGTRLTVL.

V gene TRBV2 combines with J gene TRBJ1-1; D is undetermined. The germline V and J ends were trimmed by 2 bases and 4 bases, with 8 bases remaining between them. The CDR3 spans 13 residues. Germline loops: CDR1 SNHLY, CDR2 FYNNEI. The CDR3 region has the DNA TGTGCCAGCAGTGAATACACGATCACTGAAGCTTTCTTT. It translates to CASSEYTITEAFF.

The genes are TRBV10-2 and TRBJ2-2, with D perhaps TRBD2 (6 bases). CDR1 is WSHSY and CDR2 is SAAADI in the germline V gene. The V and J ends lost 6 bases and 7 bases respectively, with 18 bases between them. The CDR3 is 15 amino acids. In DNA form, the CDR3 reads TGCGCCAGCAGGGGGGAGGCAGGGCGCGGCGGGGAGCTGTTTTTT. Translated: CASRGEAGRGGELFF.

The chain employs TRBV5-6 and TRBJ2-2; no firm D call. CDR1 and CDR2 (germline): SGHDT, YYEEEE. The germline V and J ends were trimmed by 2 bases and 2 bases, with 10 bases remaining between them. The CDR3 covers 15 residues. This CDR3 reads CASSLRAKNTGELFF. Written as DNA, the CDR3 is TGTGCCAGCAGCTTAAGAGCCAAAAACACCGGGGAGCTGTTTTTT.

This rearrangement joins TRBV6-5 to TRBJ1-3, with 8 bases fitting TRBD1. CDR1 MNHEY and CDR2 SVGAGI come from the germline V gene. The CDR3 covers 15 residues. The V and J ends lost 8 bases and 0 bases, in that order; junction bases with no gene match: 6. CDR3 in DNA: TGTGCCAGCTCGGCAGGGGGCCTCTCTGGAAACACCATATATTTT. It yields the protein CASSAGGLSGNTIYF.

This clone came up once. The chain couples TRBV5-1 to TRBJ2-5; a weak D match, TRBD1 (6 bases). The CDR3 is made up of 15 amino acids. V was clipped by 4 bases and J by 1 base, with 14 bases between them. Per the germline V gene, CDR1 is SGHRS and CDR2 is YFSETQ. The CDR3 region is CASSRTGNSQETQYF. DNA for the CDR3: TGCGCCAGCAGCCGTACAGGGAATTCCCAAGAGACCCAGTACTTC.

The table lists this clone with many counts. The rearrangement joins TRBV6-4 to TRBJ1-4; tentatively, D is TRBD1 (5 bases). Per the germline V gene, CDR1 is MRHNA and CDR2 is SNTAGT. CDR3 length equals 18 residues. V lost 7 bases and J lost 10, with 31 bases in between. CDR3 loop: CASTPWGLGKNRMRKLFF. The CDR3 bases are TGTGCCAGCACCCCCTGGGGACTTGGGAAAAACCGAATGAGAAAACTGTTTTTT.

This chain uses TRBV28 with TRBJ2-2, with 8 bases lining up with TRBD1. Germline loops: CDR1 MDHEN, CDR2 SYDVKM. The CDR3 has 14 residues. J gave up 4 bases and V 11 bases, and 9 bases lay outside the gene matches. The DNA of the CDR3 is TGTGCCTGCAACCGGGACAGGACCACCGGGGAGCTGTTTTTT. It encodes CACNRDRTTGELFF. The full variable domain, with the rest looked up from reference TRBV28 and TRBJ2-2, is DVKVTQSSRYLVKRTGEKVFLECVQDMDHENMFWYRQDPGLGLRLIYFSYDVKMKEKGDIPEGYSVSREKKERFSLILESASTNQTSMYLCACNRDRTTGELFFGEGSRLTVL.

This clone has just one count. The chain links TRBV28 to TRBJ1-2; unclear D gene. V was trimmed by 3 bases and J by 8 bases, leaving 10 bases between them. This CDR3 spans 12 amino acids. Per germline, CDR1 MDHEN and CDR2 SYDVKM. Written as DNA, the CDR3 is TGTGCCAGCAGTTTCGGTGCGGGGGGCTACACCTTC. Translation: CASSFGAGGYTF.

The J gene is TRBJ1-6, the V gene TRBV28, with TRBD1 as a possible D gene (5 bases). Between the trimmed V and J ends, which lost 2 bases and 7 bases, there was a span of 9 bases. The CDR3 has 14 residues. Germline CDR1 reads MDHEN; CDR2 reads SYDVKM. The DNA of the CDR3 is TGTGCCAGCAGTTTAGGACAAGAAAATTCACCCCTCCACTTT. It yields the protein CASSLGQENSPLHF.

This clone has a single count. The genes are TRBV11-2 and TRBJ2-1, with a weak D call TRBD1 (7 bases). Between the trimmed V and J ends, which lost 7 bases and 9 bases, there was a span of 28 bases. Germline V lookup: CDR1 SGHAT, CDR2 FQNNGV. The CDR3 totals 17 residues. The CDR3 sequence: CASTIVIPGQRAPEQFF. CDR3 in DNA: TGTGCCAGCACAATCGTCATACCGGGACAGCGGGCCCCTGAGCAGTTCTTC.

This clone was counted between two and nine times. The identical CDR3 is also encoded by other nucleotide sequences in the sample. This sequence joins TRBV12-3 or TRBV12-4 and TRBJ1-6; D is perhaps TRBD1 (5 bases). Trimming took off 5 bases at V and 7 bases at J, with 9 bases between the two ends. The CDR3 is 13 residues long. The CDR3 coding sequence is TGTGCCAGCAGTCCGGGGGGAAATTCACCCCTCCACTTT. Translating it yields CASSPGGNSPLHF.